The 3 T cell receptor beta chains in this list originate from one sample, sequenced in a study of PD-L1 blockade in urothelial cancer. Here immunoSEQ multiplex PCR was the method, and the copy in TCRdb shows in-frame clones only, minus some. Of about 76,000 clones in the sample, 85% to 95% were seen once. The time point here: peripheral blood 6 weeks after treatment start. Sequences were derived from PBMCs, sampled around atezolizumab (anti-PD-L1) treatment. The receptors come from a woman of 80 years or more with urothelial cancer.

CDR3 sequence: CASKGQENTGELFF. CDR3 nucleotide sequence: TGTGCCAGCAAAGGACAGGAGAACACCGGGGAGCTGTTTTTT. This rearrangement joins TRBV11-2 to TRBJ2-2; 7 positions agree with TRBD1. The V gene end was trimmed by 7 bases and the J gene end by 1 base; junction bases not matched to a gene: 3. The CDR3 has 14 residues. Germline V gives CDR1 SGHAT, CDR2 FQNNGV.

This chain links TRBV28 with TRBJ1-2, with D perhaps matching TRBD1 (6 bases). Germline values: CDR1 MDHEN, CDR2 SYDVKM. Between the trimmed V and J ends, which lost 10 bases and 9 bases, there was a span of 21 bases. This CDR3 has 13 residues. The CDR3 bases are TGTGCCACCCAGGACAGTACTATGTGGAGCTACACCTTC. It codes for CATQDSTMWSYTF.

V gene TRBV30 combines with J gene TRBJ1-2; 8 nucleotides agree with TRBD1. This CDR3 contains 16 residues. V shed 4 bases and J 7 bases; nucleotides not matched to a gene: 17. Germline CDR1 GTSNPN, CDR2 SVGIG (reference sequence). This chain's CDR3 is CAWTIGTGGNVGGYTF. Written as DNA, the CDR3 is TGTGCCTGGACCATAGGGACAGGCGGGAACGTAGGTGGCTACACCTTC.